The sequence of this TCR beta chain was determined in a study of T cell responses to AZD1222 COVID-19 vaccine. Regarding this clone: A junction end diverges from the germline sequence, so it may reflect a read error.

The repertoire was sequenced with immunoSEQ multiplex PCR; TCRdb's copy has only in-frame clones and lacks some. The sample includes 90,000 to 95,000 clones, roughly 90% seen only once; the top ten take 15% to 20%. This CDR3 comprises 12 residues. Germline assignment: CDR1 KGHSH and CDR2 LQKENI. The chain joins TRBV18 to TRBJ2-7; possible D gene TRBD1, 5 bases. Source: peripheral blood, taken on day 0 of AZD1222 vaccination. This clonotype was sampled from an adult in good health. Written as DNA, the CDR3 is TGTGCCAGCTCAACACCAGGGAACGAGCAGTACTTC. Protein product: CASSTPGNEQYF.